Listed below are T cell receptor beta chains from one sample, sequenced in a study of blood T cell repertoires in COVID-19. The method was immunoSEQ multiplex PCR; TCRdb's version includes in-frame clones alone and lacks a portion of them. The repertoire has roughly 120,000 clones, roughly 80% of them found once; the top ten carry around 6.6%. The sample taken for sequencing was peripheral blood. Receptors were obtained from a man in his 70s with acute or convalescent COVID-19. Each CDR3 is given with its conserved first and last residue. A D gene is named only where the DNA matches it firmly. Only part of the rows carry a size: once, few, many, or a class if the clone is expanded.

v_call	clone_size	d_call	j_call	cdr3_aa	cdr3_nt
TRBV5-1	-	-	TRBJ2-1	CASSTRDRGADFGNEQFF	-
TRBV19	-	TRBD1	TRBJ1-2	CASSFQGAPGYTF	TGTGCCAGTAGTTTCCAGGGGGCGCCTGGCTACACCTTC
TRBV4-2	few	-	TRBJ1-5	CASSQDWGAQPQHF	TGTGCCAGCAGCCAAGACTGGGGAGCTCAGCCCCAGCATTTT
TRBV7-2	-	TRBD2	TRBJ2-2	CASSLVPSGSSGELFF	TGTGCCAGCAGCTTAGTGCCTAGCGGGAGCTCCGGGGAGCTGTTTTTT
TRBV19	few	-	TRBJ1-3	CASSRGTGNTIYF	TGTGCCAGTTCAAGGGGGACTGGAAACACCATATATTTT
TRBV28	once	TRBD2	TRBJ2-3	CASGFTTGRLAGDNTDTQYF	TGTGCCAGCGGTTTCACTACCGGCCGACTAGCGGGTGATAACACAGATACGCAGTATTTT
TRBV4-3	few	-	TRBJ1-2	CASSQEAREYSYGYTF	TGCGCCAGCAGCCAAGAGGCCAGGGAATATAGCTATGGCTACACCTTC
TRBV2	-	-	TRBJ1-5	CASSDRREQNQPQHF	TGTGCCAGCAGTGATAGGCGGGAACAAAATCAGCCCCAGCATTTT
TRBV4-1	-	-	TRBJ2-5	CASSRLFGVQETQYF	TGCGCCAGCAGCCGACTTTTCGGGGTCCAAGAGACCCAGTACTTC
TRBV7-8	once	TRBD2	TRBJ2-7	CASSPRVAGGSEQYF	TGTGCCAGCAGCCCACGCGTAGCGGGAGGGAGTGAGCAGTACTTC
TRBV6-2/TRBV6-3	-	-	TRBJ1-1	CASRPLQGMNTEAFF	TGTGCCAGCAGACCTTTACAGGGCATGAACACTGAAGCTTTCTTT
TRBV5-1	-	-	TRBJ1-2	CASSLVAGLDYGYTF	TGCGCCAGCAGCTTGGTTGCAGGGCTCGACTATGGCTACACCTTC
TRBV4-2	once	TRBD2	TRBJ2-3	CASSQDSGTTDTQYF	TGTGCCAGCAGCCAAGATAGCGGGACGACAGATACGCAGTATTTT
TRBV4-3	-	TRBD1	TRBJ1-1	CASSPTGGLTEAFF	TGCGCCAGCAGCCCCACAGGGGGCCTCACTGAAGCTTTCTTT
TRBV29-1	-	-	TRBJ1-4	CSVGQYEKLFF	TGCAGCGTCGGACAGTATGAAAAACTGTTTTTT
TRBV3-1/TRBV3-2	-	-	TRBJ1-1	CASSHPWGRGANTEAFF	TGTGCCAGCAGCCATCCTTGGGGCAGGGGCGCGAACACTGAAGCTTTCTTT
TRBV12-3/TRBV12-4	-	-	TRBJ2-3	CASRGTGSDTQYF	TGTGCCAGCAGGGGTACGGGTTCAGATACGCAGTATTTT
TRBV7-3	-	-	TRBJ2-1	CASSSTVYNEQFF	TGTGCCAGCAGCTCGACAGTTTACAATGAGCAGTTCTTC
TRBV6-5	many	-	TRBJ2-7	CASSYLSDGAYEQYF	TGTGCCAGCAGTTACCTTTCAGACGGAGCCTACGAGCAGTACTTC
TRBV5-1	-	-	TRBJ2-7	CASSLVPSVSYEQYF	TGCGCCAGCAGCTTGGTGCCTAGCGTCTCCTACGAGCAGTACTTC
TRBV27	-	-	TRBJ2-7	CASAAGLYYEQYF	TGTGCTAGTGCGGCGGGACTCTACTACGAGCAGTACTTC
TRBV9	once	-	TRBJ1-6	CASSLRDGPASPLHF	TGTGCCAGCAGCTTGCGGGACGGCCCGGCTTCACCCCTCCACTTT
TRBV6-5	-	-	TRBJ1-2	CASSYHWTYGYTF	TGTGCCAGCAGTTACCATTGGACTTATGGCTACACCTTC
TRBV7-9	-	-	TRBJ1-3	CASSFFGDSGNTIYF	TGTGCCAGCAGCTTCTTCGGGGACTCTGGAAACACCATATATTTT
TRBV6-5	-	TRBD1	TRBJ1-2	CASSYGGTGVDGYTF	TGTGCCAGCAGTTACGGTGGGACAGGGGTTGATGGCTACACCTTC
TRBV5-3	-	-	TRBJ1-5	CGPGDVGQPQHF	TGTGGTCCAGGGGATGTTGGGCAGCCCCAGCATTTT
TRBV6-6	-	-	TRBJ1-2	CASSSEGARGYTF	TGTGCCAGCAGTTCGGAAGGGGCCCGCGGCTACACCTTC
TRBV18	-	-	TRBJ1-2	CASSPTDAGANYGYTF	TGTGCCAGCTCACCAACCGACGCCGGAGCCAACTATGGCTACACCTTC
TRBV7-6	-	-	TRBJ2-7	CASSLGANEQYF	TGTGCCAGCAGCTTAGGCGCGAACGAGCAGTACTTC
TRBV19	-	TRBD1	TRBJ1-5	CASSRQGNQPQHF	TGTGCCAGTAGTAGACAGGGTAATCAGCCCCAGCATTTT
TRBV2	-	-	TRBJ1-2	CASSEDREGDGYTF	TGTGCCAGCAGTGAAGACAGGGAGGGCGATGGCTACACCTTC
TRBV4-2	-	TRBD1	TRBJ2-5	CASSQSGTAEWAQYF	TGTGCCAGCAGCCAATCCGGGACAGCAGAGTGGGCCCAGTACTTC
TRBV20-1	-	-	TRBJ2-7	CSAHLGEQYF	TGCAGTGCTCACCTAGGCGAGCAGTACTTC
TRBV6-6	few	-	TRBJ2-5	CASRGAIGTQYF	TGTGCCAGCAGAGGGGCAATCGGGACCCAGTACTTC
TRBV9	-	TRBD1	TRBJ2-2	CASSFRDRLFTGELFF	TGTGCCAGCAGCTTTCGGGACAGGCTCTTCACCGGGGAGCTGTTTTTT
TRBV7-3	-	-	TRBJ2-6	CASSPQGGGAVFSGANVLTF	TGTGCCAGCAGCCCCCAGGGCGGGGGCGCAGTTTTTTCTGGGGCCAACGTCCTGACTTTC
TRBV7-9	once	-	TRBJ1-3	CASSPGTGGNTIYF	TGTGCCAGCAGTCCCGGAACAGGGGGAAACACCATATATTTT